The 28 T cell receptor beta chains reported below all come from one sample, sequenced in a study of shared T cell receptors in the human thymus. Some clones are missing from TCRdb's copy, which holds only in-frame ones; the method was immunoSEQ multiplex PCR. The repertoire includes approximately 400,000 clones, 95% of them detected once, and roughly 0.021% sits in the top ten. Source material: thymocytes. The source is a human donor.

The chain joins TRBV15 to TRBJ2-1; 7 bases map to TRBD1. Germline V gene data show CDR1 as LNHNV and CDR2 as YYDKDF (reference sequence). V shed 4 bases and J 8 bases; nucleotides not matched to a gene: 11. This CDR3 has 15 amino acids. DNA for the CDR3: TGTGCCACCAGCACCACGGACAGGATTAACTATGAGCAGTTCTTC. It is translated as CATSTTDRINYEQFF.

CDR3 nucleotide sequence: TGTGCCAGCAGCCAAACAGGGGGAGGTGAAAAACTGTTTTTT. It specifies CASSQTGGGEKLFF. The chain joins TRBV11-2 to TRBJ1-4, with 8 bases identical to TRBD1. V was clipped by 5 bases and J by 7 bases; unmatched bases: 6. CDR1 is SGHAT and CDR2 is FQNNGV in the germline V gene. The CDR3 length is 14 residues. Filled out from reference TRBV11-2 and TRBJ1-4, the complete variable domain reads EAGVAQSPRYKIIEKRQSVAFWCNPISGHATLYWYQQILGQGPKLLIQFQNNGVVDDSQLPKDRFSAERLKGVDSTLKIQPAKLEDSAVYLCASSQTGGGEKLFFGSGTQLSVL.

The V gene is TRBV25-1, the J gene TRBJ1-1; D call uncertain. This CDR3 contains 11 residues. V was cut by 7 bases and J by 7 bases, with 10 bases left in between. Germline V lookup: CDR1 MGHDK, CDR2 SYGVNS. The CDR3: CASIGRFEAFF. The CDR3, as DNA: TGTGCCAGCATCGGACGGTTTGAAGCTTTCTTT.

This chain connects TRBV7-3 to TRBJ2-3; D possibly uses TRBD1 or TRBD2 (5 bases each). CDR3 length: 14 residues. V lost 5 bases and J lost 6, with 15 bases in between. Germline values: CDR1 SGHTA, CDR2 FQGTGA. This CDR3 reads CASSNHRGEDTQYF. DNA of the CDR3: TGTGCCAGCAGCAACCACCGAGGGGAGGATACGCAGTATTTT.

This rearrangement joins TRBV16 to TRBJ2-3, with D possibly matching TRBD2 (6 bases). Germline loops: CDR1 KGHSY, CDR2 FQNENV. The V end lost 4 bases, the J end lost 7 bases, and 12 bases lay between the germline ends. The CDR3 spans 13 residues. CDR3: CASSPKAGYTQYF. CDR3 coding DNA: TGTGCCAGCAGCCCAAAGGCGGGATATACGCAGTATTTT.

The genes are TRBV7-2 and TRBJ1-3; D gene unclear. Trimming cost V 5 bases and J 4 bases, with 18 bases left between them. The CDR3 totals 16 residues. CDR1 and CDR2 from the germline V gene are SGHTA and FQGNSA. The CDR3 bases are TGTGCCAGCAGCCTCCGGGGAGTCAGTCCAGGAAACACCATATATTTT. This sequence encodes CASSLRGVSPGNTIYF. The full variable domain, its missing parts supplied by reference TRBV7-2 and TRBJ1-3, is GAGVSQSPSNKVTEKGKDVELRCDPISGHTALYWYRQSLGQGLEFLIYFQGNSAPDKSGLPSDRFSAERTGGSVSTLTIQRTQQEDSAVYLCASSLRGVSPGNTIYFGEGSWLTVV.

The rearrangement uses TRBV28 and TRBJ1-4, with 12 bases fitting TRBD1. Germline V gene sequence: CDR1 MDHEN, CDR2 SYDVKM. With 5 bases clipped from V and 7 bases from J, the junction kept 26 bases outside the gene matches. This CDR3 has 22 residues. The CDR3 bases are TGTGCCAGCAGTCAGGGACAGGGGGCTTCAGGGGGCCGATCAGTAGGGTGTGAAAAACTGTTTTTT. Translation: CASSQGQGASGGRSVGCEKLFF.

The V and J genes are TRBV29-1 and TRBJ2-3; 13 bases agree with TRBD2. This CDR3 is built from 15 residues. CDR1 is SQVTM and CDR2 is ANQGSEA in the germline V gene. J lost 4 bases, V lost 6 bases, and 7 bases had no gene match. The CDR3 loop reads CSVLRTSGSPDTQYF. As DNA, the CDR3 is TGCAGCGTACTAAGGACTAGCGGGAGCCCAGATACGCAGTATTTT.

The V and J genes are TRBV6-4 and TRBJ2-1, with TRBD2 matching 8 bases. CDR1 and CDR2 (germline): MRHNA, SNTAGT. Unmatched junction bases numbered 9, after V lost 5 bases and J lost 9 bases. This CDR3 region has 14 residues. CDR3 amino acids: CASSPGSGIGEQFF. CDR3 coding DNA: TGTGCCAGCAGTCCGGGTAGCGGGATAGGTGAGCAGTTCTTC.

This chain links TRBV30 with TRBJ2-7, with 9 nucleotides matching TRBD2. Germline V gives CDR1 GTSNPN, CDR2 SVGIG (reference sequence). V dropped 3 bases and J dropped 3; count of bases not matched to a gene: 12. This CDR3 is 16 amino acids long. The CDR3 DNA reads TGTGCCTGGAGATATAGGACTAGCGAATACTACTACGAGCAGTACTTC. Protein product: CAWRYRTSEYYYEQYF. Full variable domain (missing parts from reference TRBV30 and TRBJ2-7): SQTIHQWPATLVQPVGSPLSLECTVEGTSNPNLYWYRQAAGRGLQLLFYSVGIGQISSEVPQNLSASRPQDRQFILSSKKLLLSDSGFYLCAWRYRTSEYYYEQYFGPGTRLTVT.

The chain has TRBV12-1 and TRBJ2-1; TRBD2 is the table's D call and was not checked against the DNA. TRBV12-1 is shown as a pseudogene. The CDR3 spans 18 residues. The CDR3 sequence is CASSPNLEAGRDGGEQFF. CDR3 DNA: TGTGCCAGCAGCCCAAACCTTGAAGCGGGGCGGGATGGGGGTGAGCAGTTCTTC.

The CDR3 loop is CASSAMGSGNTIYF. CDR3 nucleotide sequence: TGTGCCAGCAGTGCTATGGGTTCGGGAAACACCATATATTTT. The rearrangement uses TRBV2 and TRBJ1-3, with D unclear. Trimming shortened V by 4 bases and J by 4 bases, and 11 bases separated the two germline ends. CDR1 is SNHLY and CDR2 is FYNNEI in the germline V gene. The CDR3 covers 14 residues.

The CDR3 nucleotides read TGTGCCAGCAGTTTATGGGCTTGGACTGAAGCTTTCTTT. It encodes CASSLWAWTEAFF. The J gene is TRBJ1-1, the V gene TRBV27; D is uncertain. Per germline, CDR1 MNHEY and CDR2 SMNVEV (reference sequence). The CDR3 runs to 13 residues. With 1 base removed from V and 5 bases from J, the gap between germline ends came to 8 bases.

The chain combines TRBV27 with TRBJ2-7; 14 bases fit TRBD2. This CDR3 region has 18 residues. Germline values: CDR1 MNHEY, CDR2 SMNVEV (reference sequence). V lost 5 bases and J lost 7; bases outside the gene matches: 16. CDR3 residues: CASSPPPQSTSGREEQYF. Written as DNA, the CDR3 is TGTGCCAGCAGTCCACCACCCCAATCGACTAGCGGGAGGGAGGAGCAGTACTTC.

The chain joins TRBV19 to TRBJ1-2; TRBD1 matches 8 bases. CDR1 and CDR2 (germline): LNHDA, SQIVND (reference sequence). V was pared by 0 bases and J by 3 bases, with 9 bases of the junction left unmatched. This CDR3 has 17 amino acids. The CDR3, as DNA: TGTGCCAGTAGTATAGATCGTGGGGCAGGGGGCGACTATGGCTACACCTTC. Translated, it gives CASSIDRGAGGDYGYTF.

The rearrangement joins TRBV11-2 to TRBJ2-5; D call uncertain. The V and J ends lost 0 bases and 2 bases respectively, with 19 bases between them. This CDR3 has 18 residues. The germline gives CDR1 SGHAT, CDR2 FQNNGV. CDR3 residues: CASSLEVAGLASQETQYF. The DNA of the CDR3 is TGTGCCAGCAGCTTAGAGGTTGCTGGGTTAGCTTCTCAAGAGACCCAGTACTTC. The complete variable domain, with remaining parts taken from reference TRBV11-2 and TRBJ2-5, reads EAGVAQSPRYKIIEKRQSVAFWCNPISGHATLYWYQQILGQGPKLLIQFQNNGVVDDSQLPKDRFSAERLKGVDSTLKIQPAKLEDSAVYLCASSLEVAGLASQETQYFGPGTRLLVL.

The rearrangement links TRBV5-1 to TRBJ2-3; 8 nucleotides match TRBD2. Germline-derived CDR1 and CDR2 are SGHRS and YFSETQ. V was clipped by 0 bases and J by 3 bases; unmatched bases: 6. CDR3 length: 16 residues. The CDR3 reads CASSLGREGITDTQYF. CDR3 nucleotide sequence: TGCGCCAGCAGCTTGGGTCGGGAGGGTATAACAGATACGCAGTATTTT.

In its sample, this clone was seen a few times. V is TRBV6-1 and J is TRBJ1-2, with a tentative D call TRBD1 (6 bases). V was shortened by 8 bases and J by 6 bases, with 22 bases between the two germline ends. Germline CDR1 and CDR2: MNHNS and SASEGT. The CDR3 has 15 residues. The CDR3 DNA is TGTGCCAGCCCAACGGAACTCCTTCCAGGGGATGGCTACACCTTC. It yields the protein CASPTELLPGDGYTF.

V gene TRBV4-1 combines with J gene TRBJ2-7; D gene ambiguous. CDR3 length: 14 residues. Per the germline V gene, CDR1 is MGHRA and CDR2 is YSYEKL. V lost 0 bases and J lost 3, with 9 bases in between. The CDR3 sequence: CASSQDTRIYEQYF. In nucleotides, the CDR3 is TGCGCCAGCAGCCAAGATACCCGAATCTACGAGCAGTACTTC.

In nucleotides, the CDR3 is TGTGCCACAGGACAGGTCCCCTCAGATACGCAGTATTTT. Protein product: CATGQVPSDTQYF. J is TRBJ2-3 and V is TRBV28; 7 nucleotides line up with TRBD1. The germline CDR1 and CDR2 sequences are MDHEN and SYDVKM. Trimming removed 10 bases from V and 4 bases from J; junction bases left unmatched: 8. The CDR3 length is 13 residues.

V usage is TRBV19 and J usage is TRBJ1-5; D is undetermined. The germline CDR1 and CDR2 sequences are LNHDA and SQIVND (reference sequence). The CDR3 is 16 amino acids. V lost 2 bases and J 2 bases, leaving 13 bases between the germline ends. The CDR3 nucleotides read TGTGCCAGTAGTATATTGACCCGGGCGGGCAATCAGCCCCAGCATTTT. This encodes CASSILTRAGNQPQHF. Complete variable domain (other parts from reference TRBV19 and TRBJ1-5): DGGITQSPKYLFRKEGQNVTLSCEQNLNHDAMYWYRQDPGQGLRLIYYSQIVNDFQKGDIAEGYSVSREKKESFPLTVTSAQKNPTAFYLCASSILTRAGNQPQHFGDGTRLSIL.

The table lists this clone with a count of one. J is TRBJ2-1 and V is TRBV5-4; the D call may be TRBD1 or TRBD2 (6 bases each). CDR1 is SGHNT and CDR2 is YYREEE in the germline V gene (reference sequence). The V gene lost 1 base and the J gene lost 2 bases, with 10 bases spanning the gap. The CDR3 loop spans 15 amino acids. The CDR3 DNA reads TGTGCCAGCAGCTTGCGGGGGCCCACCTACAATGAGCAGTTCTTC. Protein product: CASSLRGPTYNEQFF.

The gene calls are TRBV7-2 and TRBJ2-2; 7 bases fit TRBD2. After removal of 1 base from V and 4 bases from J, the junction contained 9 bases not matched to a gene. This CDR3 spans 17 amino acids. Germline CDR1 SGHTA, CDR2 FQGNSA. This CDR3 reads CASSLGYSGTTTGELFF. The CDR3, as DNA: TGTGCCAGCAGCTTAGGTTACAGCGGGACTACCACCGGGGAGCTGTTTTTT.

Concerning this clone itself: Different DNA sequences within this sample yield the same CDR3. V is TRBV20-1 and J is TRBJ2-5, with D uncertain. Germline CDR1 DFQATT, CDR2 SNEGSKA (reference sequence). This CDR3 contains 11 residues. Trimming removed 0 bases from V and 5 bases from J, with 4 bases in between. CDR3 amino acids: CSARDSETQYF. The CDR3 region has the DNA TGCAGTGCTAGAGATTCGGAGACCCAGTACTTC.

V usage is TRBV5-4 and J usage is TRBJ2-7, with D possibly matching TRBD1 (5 bases). V was clipped by 1 base and J by 2 bases, with 13 bases between them. CDR1 and CDR2 (germline): SGHNT, YYREEE (reference sequence). This CDR3 comprises 15 residues. Here the CDR3 reads CASSLSRELAYEQYF. The CDR3 DNA follows: TGTGCCAGCAGCTTGTCCAGGGAATTGGCCTACGAGCAGTACTTC.

This chain uses TRBV14 with TRBJ2-7; TRBD2 matches at 7 bases. This CDR3 contains 17 residues. Germline-derived CDR1 and CDR2 are SGHDN and FVKESK. Trimming cost V 3 bases and J 6 bases; bases outside gene matches: 17. CDR3 bases: TGTGCCAGCAGCCAGACTAGGGGCGGGAGACCCTCCGTCGAGCAGTACTTC. Protein product: CASSQTRGGRPSVEQYF.

The chain couples TRBV5-1 to TRBJ2-1; possible D gene TRBD1, 6 bases. Germline V lookup: CDR1 SGHRS, CDR2 YFSETQ. V shed 0 bases and J shed 8 bases, with 15 bases lying between them. CDR3 length: 15 amino acids. CDR3 sequence: CASSLARGGIDEQFF. CDR3 bases: TGCGCCAGCAGCTTGGCCAGGGGTGGGATCGATGAGCAGTTCTTC.

The CDR3 loop is CASSEKPGLAGGEGYNEQFF. In DNA form, the CDR3 reads TGTGCCAGCAGTGAAAAACCGGGACTAGCGGGAGGAGAGGGCTACAATGAGCAGTTCTTC. This rearrangement joins TRBV6-1 to TRBJ2-1; 15 bases line up with TRBD2. Trimming cost V 2 bases and J 3 bases; bases outside gene matches: 11. Germline V gives CDR1 MNHNS, CDR2 SASEGT. This CDR3 comprises 20 residues.